The TCR beta chain described here comes from a study of monozygotic twins with cystic fibrosis. Study context: Libraries were built from 2.5 to 3 micrograms of fragmented DNA using approximately 16 PCR cycles. Points from the study as a whole: V usage most resembled the co-twin in 13 of 16 pairs. Nucleotide-identical clonotype sharing was significantly higher within monozygotic CF twin pairs than between unrelated CF individuals. Clonality was generally low (median about 0.0097), higher in the most severe patients.

This clone was counted once. Its antigen is still unknown. Produced via immunoSEQ multiplex PCR; TCRdb's table is partial and in-frame only. Of 25,000 to 35,000 clones in the sample, about 82% were seen once. The V end lost 1 base, the J end lost 3 bases, and 2 bases lay between the germline ends. Germline V gene data show CDR1 as MNHNS and CDR2 as SASEGT. The CDR3 extends over 12 amino acids. This chain uses TRBV6-1 with TRBJ2-3; D not certain. The sequence was obtained from a girl aged 2-10 years with cystic fibrosis. The sequenced sample was blood. CDR3 sequence reads: CASSEVTDTQYF. As DNA, the CDR3 is TGTGCCAGCAGTGAAGTAACAGATACGCAGTATTTT.